These 7 T cell receptor beta chains came from one sample sequenced in a study of immune evolution from preneoplasia to lung adenocarcinoma. TCRdb keeps only in-frame clones here, not all; method: immunoSEQ multiplex PCR. The sample has approximately 5,300 clones; about 83% are singletons. The material sequenced was FFPE lung adenocarcinoma in situ tissue. The origin of the receptors is a person aged 70 to 80 with lung adenocarcinoma.

The rearrangement links TRBV7-3 to TRBJ2-1; D gene uncertain. Trimming removed 5 bases from V and 2 bases from J, with 7 bases in between. The CDR3 contains 13 residues. CDR1 and CDR2 (germline): SGHTA, FQGTGA. The CDR3 loop is CASSDDPYNEQFF. For the CDR3, the DNA is TGTGCCAGCAGCGATGACCCCTACAATGAGCAGTTCTTC.

The rearrangement uses TRBV19 and TRBJ1-1; possible D gene TRBD1, 6 bases. The V end lost 7 bases, the J end lost 8 bases, and 17 bases lay between the germline ends. The germline CDR1 and CDR2 sequences are LNHDA and SQIVND (reference sequence). CDR3 size: 13 residues. The CDR3 is CASNPGQPHEAFF. As DNA, the CDR3 is TGTGCCAGTAACCCGGGACAACCTCACGAAGCTTTCTTT.

This clone was observed once. The genes are TRBV20-1 and TRBJ2-1, with D uncertain. The CDR3 consists of 11 residues. The V end lost 3 bases, the J end lost 9 bases, and 9 bases lay between the germline ends. In germline, CDR1 is DFQATT, CDR2 SNEGSKA (reference sequence). For the CDR3, the DNA is TGCAGTGCTAGGGAAGGTCCTGAGCAGTTCTTC. This translates into CSAREGPEQFF.

The chain employs TRBV2 and TRBJ1-1, with D perhaps TRBD1 (6 bases). Trimming pared 8 bases from V and 4 bases from J, leaving 17 bases between. Germline CDR1 SNHLY, CDR2 FYNNEI. CDR3 length equals 14 residues. CDR3 amino acids: CASESRGHFTEAFF. CDR3 coding DNA: TGTGCCAGCGAGAGTAGGGGACACTTCACTGAAGCTTTCTTT.

V is TRBV11-2 and J is TRBJ2-5, with D maybe TRBD1 (5 bases). V gave up 5 bases and J gave up 7 bases, with 14 bases separating them. Germline CDR1 SGHAT, CDR2 FQNNGV. The CDR3 covers 13 residues. The chain's CDR3 is CASSPDSDGTQYF. CDR3 in DNA: TGTGCCAGCAGCCCCGACAGCGATGGGACCCAGTACTTC. The full variable domain, completed using reference TRBV11-2 and TRBJ2-5, is EAGVAQSPRYKIIEKRQSVAFWCNPISGHATLYWYQQILGQGPKLLIQFQNNGVVDDSQLPKDRFSAERLKGVDSTLKIQPAKLEDSAVYLCASSPDSDGTQYFGPGTRLLVL.

This rearrangement joins TRBV29-1 to TRBJ1-2; unclear D gene. Deletions cut 5 bases from V and 14 bases from J, with 21 bases between. CDR3 size: 12 residues. In germline, CDR1 is SQVTM, CDR2 ANQGSEA. The CDR3 region is CSVRPLDRLVTF. The CDR3 DNA is TGCAGCGTTCGCCCACTGGACCGTTTGGTAACCTTC. Variable domain in full (rest from reference TRBV29-1 and TRBJ1-2): SAVISQKPSRDICQRGTSLTIQCQVDSQVTMMFWYRQQPGQSLTLIATANQGSEATYESGFVIDKFPISRPNLTFSTLTVSNMSPEDSSIYLCSVRPLDRLVTFGSGTRLTVV.

CDR3 bases: TGTGCCAGCAGTTCCCTCCTAGGAAGAGCCCGGGAGACCCAGTACTTC. As protein: CASSSLLGRARETQYF. This chain uses TRBV6-5 with TRBJ2-5; D is unclear. Germline V lookup: CDR1 MNHEY, CDR2 SVGAGI. V was cut by 4 bases and J by 5 bases, with 20 bases left in between. This CDR3 is built from 16 residues.